Presented here are 21 T cell receptor beta chains from one specimen sequenced in a study of blood T cell repertoires in COVID-19. Repertoires were generated with immunoSEQ multiplex PCR, while TCRdb's copy carries only in-frame clones and drops some. The sample has approximately 62,000 clones; more than 80% are singletons. The sequenced material came from peripheral blood. All receptors derive from an elderly man with acute or convalescent COVID-19.

There are a few counts of this clone. J is TRBJ2-1 and V is TRBV7-2; D is undetermined. CDR1 and CDR2 (germline): SGHTA, FQGNSA. Trimming took 5 bases from V and 8 from J, leaving 13 bases between them. This CDR3 comprises 13 residues. CDR3 sequence reads: CASSPIRVHEQFF. In nucleotides, the CDR3 is TGTGCCAGCAGCCCAATCCGCGTGCATGAGCAGTTCTTC.

The rearrangement uses TRBV9 and TRBJ1-1; D gene ambiguous. Trimming removed 0 bases from V and 5 bases from J, with 14 bases in between. The CDR3 runs to 15 residues. CDR1 is SGDLS, CDR2 YYNGEE, per germline. The CDR3 reads CASSVDLMPGTEAFF. CDR3 bases: TGTGCCAGCAGCGTAGACCTGATGCCCGGGACTGAAGCTTTCTTT.

The CDR3 protein is CAIRRDSSSTEAFF. The CDR3 DNA reads as TGTGCCATCAGGCGGGACTCTTCATCCACTGAAGCTTTCTTT. The rearrangement uses TRBV10-3 and TRBJ1-1, with a possible D match to TRBD1 (5 bases). The V gene's germline CDR1 is ENHRY and CDR2 SYGVKD. Trimming cost V 6 bases and J 4 bases, with 15 bases left between them. This CDR3 has 14 amino acids.

This rearrangement joins TRBV19 to TRBJ1-5, with 8 bases identical to TRBD1. Germline values: CDR1 LNHDA, CDR2 SQIVND (reference sequence). The length of the CDR3 is 17 residues. The J segment lost 0 bases and the V segment lost 6 bases, leaving 10 bases of the junction unmatched. The CDR3 is CASSNTGTGISNQPQHF. CDR3 coding DNA: TGTGCCAGTAGCAACACCGGGACAGGAATTAGCAATCAGCCCCAGCATTTT.

The V and J genes are TRBV18 and TRBJ2-3; 8 bases agree with TRBD1. The CDR3 sequence is 16 residues long. CDR1 is KGHSH, CDR2 LQKENI, per germline. J gave up 2 bases and V 4 bases, and 8 bases lay outside the gene matches. CDR3 nucleotides: TGTGCCAGCTCACTCCGGACAGGGAGAGCCACAGATACGCAGTATTTT. Translated: CASSLRTGRATDTQYF. The full variable domain, its missing parts supplied by reference TRBV18 and TRBJ2-3, is NAGVMQNPRHLVRRRGQEARLRCSPMKGHSHVYWYRQLPEEGLKFMVYLQKENIIDESGMPKERFSAEFPKEGPSILRIQQVVRGDSAAYFCASSLRTGRATDTQYFGPGTRLTVL.

CDR3 in DNA: TGTGCCAGCAGCCAAGTGAAGGCCGGCGGTGATGGCTACACCTTC. Residues: CASSQVKAGGDGYTF. The gene calls are TRBV4-2 and TRBJ1-2; D is ambiguous. From germline, CDR1 is LGHNA and CDR2 YNFKEQ. The V end was cut by 1 base, the J end by 6 bases, with 15 bases between. CDR3 length: 15 amino acids.

This chain uses TRBV6-5 with TRBJ1-1; D may be TRBD1 (5 bases). The V and J ends lost 3 bases and 9 bases respectively, with 14 bases between them. Looked up from germline, CDR1 is MNHEY and CDR2 is SVGAGI. The CDR3 covers 13 residues. The CDR3 reads CASSYLGEGQAFF. CDR3 nucleotides: TGTGCCAGCAGTTATTTAGGGGAGGGGCAAGCTTTCTTT.

CDR3 coding DNA: TGCAGCGGCGGGGGCTCGGGGGACAATGAGCAGTTCTTC. It is translated as CSGGGSGDNEQFF. This chain connects TRBV29-1 to TRBJ2-1; a possible D gene is TRBD2 (7 bases). The CDR3 consists of 13 residues. Germline CDR1 and CDR2: SQVTM and ANQGSEA. V gave up 7 bases and J gave up 5 bases, with 15 bases separating them.

The chain combines TRBV24-1 with TRBJ2-2; TRBD1 agrees at 10 bases. This CDR3 contains 20 residues. V was pared by 4 bases and J by 2 bases, with 15 bases of the junction left unmatched. CDR1 and CDR2 from the germline V gene are KGHDR and SFDVKD. The CDR3 DNA follows: TGTGCCACCAGTGAAAGTCCCGGGACAGGGGAGGGCACTAACACCGGGGAGCTGTTTTTT. Its protein is CATSESPGTGEGTNTGELFF.

The CDR3 spells CASRSGESSYEQYF. The CDR3 region has the DNA TGTGCCAGCAGAAGCGGGGAGAGCTCCTACGAGCAGTACTTC. The chain recombines TRBV2 with TRBJ2-7; 7 bases match TRBD2. Germline CDR1 is SNHLY and CDR2 is FYNNEI. The length of the CDR3 is 14 residues. V lost 6 bases to trimming and J lost 0 bases; unmatched junction nucleotides: 5. Full variable domain (missing parts from reference TRBV2 and TRBJ2-7): EPEVTQTPSHQVTQMGQEVILRCVPISNHLYFYWYRQILGQKVEFLVSFYNNEISEKSEIFDDQFSVERPDGSNFTLKIRSTKLEDSAMYFCASRSGESSYEQYFGPGTRLTVT.

The chain combines TRBV7-8 with TRBJ2-2, with D uncertain. Germline V gives CDR1 SGHVS, CDR2 FQNEAQ. The germline V and J ends were trimmed by 5 bases and 9 bases, with 13 bases remaining between them. This CDR3 has 13 residues. The CDR3 bases are TGTGCCAGCAGCCCCAGGATTGTAAGGGAGCTGTTTTTT. It specifies CASSPRIVRELFF.

The chain combines TRBV2 with TRBJ1-5; the D gene is possibly TRBD1 (6 bases). The CDR3 loop spans 15 amino acids. Per the germline V gene, CDR1 is SNHLY and CDR2 is FYNNEI. Between the trimmed V and J ends, which lost 5 bases and 3 bases, there was a span of 14 bases. CDR3 coding DNA: TGTGCCAGCAGTCTGCAACAGGGAAACAATCAGCCCCAGCATTTT. It specifies CASSLQQGNNQPQHF.

This clone was picked up a small number of times. The V gene is TRBV5-1, the J gene TRBJ2-3; no firm D call. V lost 5 bases, J lost 0 bases, and 7 bases lay in between. Germline CDR1 SGHRS, CDR2 YFSETQ. The CDR3 length is 13 residues. The CDR3 sequence: CASRLSSTDTQYF. The CDR3 DNA follows: TGCGCCAGCAGACTCTCTAGCACAGATACGCAGTATTTT.

The CDR3 loop reads CSVEDQGIGYTF. CDR3 bases: TGCAGCGTTGAAGATCAGGGGATCGGCTACACCTTC. The genes are TRBV29-1 and TRBJ1-2; D possibly corresponds to TRBD1 (6 bases). V lost 0 bases and J lost 8, with 10 bases in between. Per the germline V gene, CDR1 is SQVTM and CDR2 is ANQGSEA. CDR3 size: 12 residues. Full variable domain (rest looked up from reference TRBV29-1 and TRBJ1-2): SAVISQKPSRDICQRGTSLTIQCQVDSQVTMMFWYRQQPGQSLTLIATANQGSEATYESGFVIDKFPISRPNLTFSTLTVSNMSPEDSSIYLCSVEDQGIGYTFGSGTRLTVV.

The rearrangement uses TRBV11-2 and TRBJ2-1, with a possible D match to TRBD1 (6 bases). CDR1 SGHAT and CDR2 FQNNGV come from the germline V gene. This CDR3 contains 14 residues. V shed 1 base and J shed 8 bases, with 12 bases lying between them. CDR3 in amino acids: CASSLGGRGHEQFF. CDR3 DNA: TGTGCCAGCAGCTTAGGGGGCAGGGGCCATGAGCAGTTCTTC.

The chain joins TRBV18 to TRBJ2-7, with TRBD2 as a possible D gene (5 bases). CDR1 and CDR2 from the germline V gene are KGHSH and LQKENI. V lost 5 bases to trimming and J lost 1 base, with 9 bases between them. The CDR3 sequence is 13 residues long. Here the CDR3 reads CASSTRASYEQYF. The DNA of the CDR3 is TGTGCCAGCTCAACTAGGGCGTCCTACGAGCAGTACTTC.

This clone appeared a single time. The chain is built from TRBV24-1 and TRBJ2-2; D is possibly TRBD1 (6 bases). From germline, CDR1 is KGHDR and CDR2 SFDVKD. This CDR3 region has 15 residues. With 4 bases removed from V and 5 bases from J, the gap between germline ends came to 13 bases. CDR3 amino acids: CATSDPRTDTGELFF. For the CDR3, the DNA is TGTGCCACCAGTGACCCACGGACAGATACCGGGGAGCTGTTTTTT.

The chain links TRBV7-2 to TRBJ1-3, with 8 bases aligning to TRBD1. CDR1 and CDR2 (germline): SGHTA, FQGNSA. V gave up 1 base and J gave up 3 bases; unmatched junction bases: 5. The CDR3 runs to 16 residues. For the CDR3, the DNA is TGTGCCAGCAGCTTAGTCGGCAGGGGGCATGGAAACACCATATATTTT. Its translation is CASSLVGRGHGNTIYF. Full variable domain (rest looked up from reference TRBV7-2 and TRBJ1-3): GAGVSQSPSNKVTEKGKDVELRCDPISGHTALYWYRQSLGQGLEFLIYFQGNSAPDKSGLPSDRFSAERTGGSVSTLTIQRTQQEDSAVYLCASSLVGRGHGNTIYFGEGSWLTVV.

The CDR3 sequence is CASSQEGTGGYGYTF. In nucleotides, the CDR3 is TGTGCCAGCAGCCAAGAAGGGACAGGGGGCTATGGCTACACCTTC. The chain combines TRBV3-1 (or the pseudogene TRBV3-2) with TRBJ1-2; 11 bases are a match to TRBD1. This CDR3 contains 15 residues. The germline V gene encodes CDR1 LGHDT and CDR2 YNNKEL (reference sequence). The V segment lost 0 bases and the J segment 4 bases; nucleotides outside the gene matches: 1.

V usage is TRBV19 and J usage is TRBJ1-4; TRBD1 matches 7 bases. The CDR3 length is 14 residues. CDR1 is LNHDA and CDR2 is SQIVND in the germline V gene (reference sequence). The V gene end was trimmed by 10 bases and the J gene end by 5 bases; junction bases not matched to a gene: 10. The CDR3 here is CATQIGGSNEKLFF. CDR3 sequence (DNA): TGTGCCACTCAGATAGGGGGCAGCAATGAAAAACTGTTTTTT.

This clone was recorded once. The genes are TRBV2 and TRBJ2-1; weak D call: TRBD1 (5 bases). The germline V gene encodes CDR1 SNHLY and CDR2 FYNNEI. The CDR3 sequence is 13 residues long. The V gene lost 4 bases and the J gene lost 10 bases, with 14 bases spanning the gap. CDR3 sequence: CASSGGGADEQFF. CDR3 coding DNA: TGTGCCAGCAGTGGAGGTGGGGCGGACGAGCAGTTCTTC.